This TCR beta chain was identified during a study of cytomegalovirus exposure and HLA in healthy donors. Points from the study as a whole: In an earlier analysis, productive rearrangement rates for most beta V segments clustered near 90% or 30%. CMV serostatus was the sole immune exposure information available.

When sampled, the donors appeared nominally healthy, though they likely had unrecorded immune exposures. Primers for the PCR totalled 60 Vbeta and 13 Jbeta. Method: immunoSEQ multiplex PCR; TCRdb's copy keeps in-frame clones and lacks some. This sample has 130,000 or so clones, with 60% to 85% found just once. As to this clone: Its antigen is not identified.

The sample was PBMCs. The receptor was isolated from a woman aged 18-35 years in good health and CMV-seronegative.

CDR3: CASSPMGSQGQETQYF. The CDR3 DNA is TGTGCCAGCAGCCCAATGGGATCTCAGGGGCAAGAGACCCAGTACTTC. The rearrangement joins TRBV9 to TRBJ2-5, with D possibly TRBD1 on 6 matching bases. From germline, CDR1 is SGDLS and CDR2 YYNGEE. V was clipped by 4 bases and J by 2 bases, with 18 bases between them. The length of the CDR3 is 16 residues. Full variable domain (rest looked up from reference TRBV9 and TRBJ2-5): DSGVTQTPKHLITATGQRVTLRCSPRSGDLSVYWYQQSLDQGLQFLIQYYNGEERAKGNILERFSAQQFPDLHSELNLSSLELGDSALYFCASSPMGSQGQETQYFGPGTRLLVL.